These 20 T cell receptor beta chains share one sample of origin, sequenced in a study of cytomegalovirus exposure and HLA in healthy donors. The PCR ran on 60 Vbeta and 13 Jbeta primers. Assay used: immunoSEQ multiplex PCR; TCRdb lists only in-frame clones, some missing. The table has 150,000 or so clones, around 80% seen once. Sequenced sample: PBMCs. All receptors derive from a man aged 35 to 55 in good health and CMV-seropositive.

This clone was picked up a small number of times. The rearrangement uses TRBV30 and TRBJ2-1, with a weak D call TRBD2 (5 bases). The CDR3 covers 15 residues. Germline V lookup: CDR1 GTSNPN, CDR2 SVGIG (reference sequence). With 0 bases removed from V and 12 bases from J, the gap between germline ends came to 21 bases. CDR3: CAWSVLSGSKRRQFF. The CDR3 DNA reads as TGTGCCTGGAGTGTACTCAGTGGGAGTAAAAGAAGGCAGTTCTTC.

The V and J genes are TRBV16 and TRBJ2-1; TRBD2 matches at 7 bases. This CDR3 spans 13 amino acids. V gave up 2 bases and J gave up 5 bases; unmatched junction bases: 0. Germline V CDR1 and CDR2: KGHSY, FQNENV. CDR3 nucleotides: TGTGCCAGCAGCCAAGCGGGGGACAATGAGCAGTTCTTC. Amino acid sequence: CASSQAGDNEQFF.

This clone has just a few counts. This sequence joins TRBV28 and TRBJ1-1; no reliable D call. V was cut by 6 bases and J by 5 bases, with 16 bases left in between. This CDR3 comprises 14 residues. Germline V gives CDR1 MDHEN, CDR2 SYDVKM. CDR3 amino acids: CASSHPSRGTEAFF. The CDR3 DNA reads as TGTGCCAGCAGCCATCCTTCGAGAGGGACTGAAGCTTTCTTT. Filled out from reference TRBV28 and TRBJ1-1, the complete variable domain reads DVKVTQSSRYLVKRTGEKVFLECVQDMDHENMFWYRQDPGLGLRLIYFSYDVKMKEKGDIPEGYSVSREKKERFSLILESASTNQTSMYLCASSHPSRGTEAFFGQGTRLTVV.

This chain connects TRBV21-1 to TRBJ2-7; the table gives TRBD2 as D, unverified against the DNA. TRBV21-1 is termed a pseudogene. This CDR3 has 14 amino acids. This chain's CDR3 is CASTSKRGPYEQYF. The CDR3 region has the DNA TGTGCCAGCACCTCTAAAAGAGGTCCCTACGAGCAGTACTTC.

The CDR3 region is CASSSTSGGWEQFF. DNA for the CDR3: TGTGCCAGCAGTTCGACTAGCGGGGGGTGGGAGCAGTTCTTC. The V call is TRBV27, the J call TRBJ2-1; 13 nucleotides agree with TRBD2. Trimming at V came to 4 bases and at J to 10 bases, leaving 4 bases not matched to a gene. CDR1 and CDR2 from the germline V gene are MNHEY and SMNVEV (reference sequence). This CDR3 is built from 14 residues.

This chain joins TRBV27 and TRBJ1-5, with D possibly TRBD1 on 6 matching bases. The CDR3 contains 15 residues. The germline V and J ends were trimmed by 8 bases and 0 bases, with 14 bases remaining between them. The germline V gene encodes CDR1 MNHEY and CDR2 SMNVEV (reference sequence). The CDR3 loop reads CASGLTGFSNQPQHF. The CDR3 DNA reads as TGTGCCAGCGGCTTGACAGGTTTTAGCAATCAGCCCCAGCATTTT.

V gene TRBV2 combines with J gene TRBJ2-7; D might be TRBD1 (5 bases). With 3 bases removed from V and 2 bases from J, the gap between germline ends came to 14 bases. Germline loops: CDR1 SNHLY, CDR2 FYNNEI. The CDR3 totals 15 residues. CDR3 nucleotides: TGTGCCAGCAGTGACTGGACCAAACAGGCCTACGAGCAGTACTTC. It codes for CASSDWTKQAYEQYF.

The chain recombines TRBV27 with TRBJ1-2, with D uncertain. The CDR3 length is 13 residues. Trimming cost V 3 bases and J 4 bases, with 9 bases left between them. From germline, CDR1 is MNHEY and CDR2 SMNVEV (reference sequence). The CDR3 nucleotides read TGTGCCAGCAGTTTTGGAGGATTCTATGGCTACACCTTC. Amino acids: CASSFGGFYGYTF.

CDR3 in amino acids: CASSPRTGNTIYF. CDR3 in DNA: TGTGCCAGCAGCCCACGGACGGGGAACACCATATATTTT. The chain links TRBV9 to TRBJ1-3; no reliable D call. The ends were cut back, 4 bases at V and 7 bases at J, with 12 bases in the middle. Germline V gene sequence: CDR1 SGDLS, CDR2 YYNGEE. The CDR3 is made up of 13 amino acids. The variable domain in full, with the rest retrieved from reference TRBV9 and TRBJ1-3, is DSGVTQTPKHLITATGQRVTLRCSPRSGDLSVYWYQQSLDQGLQFLIQYYNGEERAKGNILERFSAQQFPDLHSELNLSSLELGDSALYFCASSPRTGNTIYFGEGSWLTVV.

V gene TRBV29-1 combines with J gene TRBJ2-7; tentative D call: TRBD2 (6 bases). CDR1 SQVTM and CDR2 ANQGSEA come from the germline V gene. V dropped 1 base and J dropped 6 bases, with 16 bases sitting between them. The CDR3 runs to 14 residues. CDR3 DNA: TGCAGCGTTGAAGTTCGGGGGTCGGGGAGCGAGCAGTACTTC. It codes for CSVEVRGSGSEQYF.

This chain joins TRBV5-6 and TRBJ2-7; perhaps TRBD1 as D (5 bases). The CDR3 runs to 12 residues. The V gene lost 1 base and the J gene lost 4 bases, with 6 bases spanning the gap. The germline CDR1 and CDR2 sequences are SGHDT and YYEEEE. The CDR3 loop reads CASSLQGYEQYF. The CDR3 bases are TGTGCCAGCAGCTTGCAGGGTTACGAGCAGTACTTC.

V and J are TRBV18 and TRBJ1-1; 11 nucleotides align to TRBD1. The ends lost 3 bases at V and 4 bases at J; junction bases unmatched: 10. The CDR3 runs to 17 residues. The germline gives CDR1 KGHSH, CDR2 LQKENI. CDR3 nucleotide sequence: TGTGCCAGCTCACCCCGGACAGGGGGCGTAATGGGCACTGAAGCTTTCTTT. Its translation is CASSPRTGGVMGTEAFF.

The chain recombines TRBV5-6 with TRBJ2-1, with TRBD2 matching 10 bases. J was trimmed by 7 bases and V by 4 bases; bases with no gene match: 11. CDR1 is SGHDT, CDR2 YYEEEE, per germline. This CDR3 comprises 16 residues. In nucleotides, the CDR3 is TGTGCCAGCAGCCCGGCTAGCGGGAGAGGCGGAAATGAGCAGTTCTTC. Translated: CASSPASGRGGNEQFF.

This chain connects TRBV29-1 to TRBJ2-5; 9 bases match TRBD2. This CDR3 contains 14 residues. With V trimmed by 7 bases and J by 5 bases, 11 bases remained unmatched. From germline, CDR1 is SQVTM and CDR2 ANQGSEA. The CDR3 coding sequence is TGCAGCGCGCGGGAGGGCCCCTCCGGGGAGACCCAGTACTTC. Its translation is CSAREGPSGETQYF.

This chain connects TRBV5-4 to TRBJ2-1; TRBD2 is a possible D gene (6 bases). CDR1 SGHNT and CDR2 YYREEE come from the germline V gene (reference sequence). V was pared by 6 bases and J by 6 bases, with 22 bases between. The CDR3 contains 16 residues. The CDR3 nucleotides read TGTGCCAGCACCAAATCCCCAGGCGGGACCCTCAATGAGCAGTTCTTC. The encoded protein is CASTKSPGGTLNEQFF. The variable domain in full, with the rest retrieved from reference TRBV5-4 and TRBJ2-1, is ETGVTQSPTHLIKTRGQQVTLRCSSQSGHNTVSWYQQALGQGPQFIFQYYREEENGRGNFPPRFSGLQFPNYSSELNVNALELDDSALYLCASTKSPGGTLNEQFFGPGTRLTVL.

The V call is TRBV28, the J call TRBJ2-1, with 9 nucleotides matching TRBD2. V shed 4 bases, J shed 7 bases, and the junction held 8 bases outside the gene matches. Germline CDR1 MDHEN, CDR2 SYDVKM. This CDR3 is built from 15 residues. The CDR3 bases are TGTGCCAGCAGTTCCGGGGCTAGCGGGGTAAATGAGCAGTTCTTC. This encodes CASSSGASGVNEQFF.

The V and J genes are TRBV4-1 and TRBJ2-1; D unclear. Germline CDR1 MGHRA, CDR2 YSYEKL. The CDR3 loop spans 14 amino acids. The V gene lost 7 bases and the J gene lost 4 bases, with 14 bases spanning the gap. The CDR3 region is CASTPARFYNEQFF. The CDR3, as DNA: TGCGCCAGCACCCCGGCGCGGTTTTACAATGAGCAGTTCTTC.

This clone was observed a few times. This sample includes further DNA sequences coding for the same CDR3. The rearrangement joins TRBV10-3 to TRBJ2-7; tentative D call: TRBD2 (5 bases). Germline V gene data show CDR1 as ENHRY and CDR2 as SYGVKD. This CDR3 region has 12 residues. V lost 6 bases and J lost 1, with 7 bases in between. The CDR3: CAIRRGSYEQYF. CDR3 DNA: TGTGCCATCAGACGGGGATCCTACGAGCAGTACTTC.

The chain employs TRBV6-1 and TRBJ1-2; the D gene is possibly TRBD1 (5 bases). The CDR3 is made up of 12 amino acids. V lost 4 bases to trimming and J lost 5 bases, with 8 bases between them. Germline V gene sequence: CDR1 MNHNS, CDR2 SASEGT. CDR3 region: CASSGQFYGYTF. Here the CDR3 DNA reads TGTGCCAGCAGTGGACAGTTTTATGGCTACACCTTC.

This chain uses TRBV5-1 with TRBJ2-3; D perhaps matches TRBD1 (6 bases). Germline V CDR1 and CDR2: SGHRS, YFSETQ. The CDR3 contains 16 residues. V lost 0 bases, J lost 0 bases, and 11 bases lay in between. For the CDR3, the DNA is TGCGCCAGCAGCTTGGTGGGGGCGTCCAGCACAGATACGCAGTATTTT. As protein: CASSLVGASSTDTQYF. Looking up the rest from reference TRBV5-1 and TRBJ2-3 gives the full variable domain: KAGVTQTPRYLIKTRGQQVTLSCSPISGHRSVSWYQQTPGQGLQFLFEYFSETQRNKGNFPGRFSGRQFSNSRSEMNVSTLELGDSALYLCASSLVGASSTDTQYFGPGTRLTVL.